The 8 T cell receptor beta chains in this list originate from one sample, sequenced in a study of PD-L1 blockade in urothelial cancer. Measured with immunoSEQ multiplex PCR; TCRdb has only the in-frame clones, and not every one. The repertoire holds 30,000 to 45,000 clones, with approximately 92% as singletons. The input for sequencing was PBMCs, taken around atezolizumab (anti-PD-L1) treatment. The receptors come from a man between 65 and 85 years old with urothelial cancer.

The V and J genes are TRBV28 and TRBJ1-3, with 8 bases aligning to TRBD1. This CDR3 comprises 14 residues. CDR1 and CDR2 from the germline V gene are MDHEN and SYDVKM. Trimming took 7 bases from V and 8 from J; bases not matched to a gene: 10. The CDR3 nucleotides read TGTGCCAGCATCACCCCCGGACAGGGAGACACCATATATTTT. It is translated as CASITPGQGDTIYF.

The rearrangement joins TRBV25-1 to TRBJ2-5; 11 positions match TRBD1. The CDR3 totals 15 residues. Trimming removed 2 bases from V and 6 bases from J; junction bases left unmatched: 5. Germline V gene lookup returns CDR1 MGHDK and CDR2 SYGVNS. Here the CDR3 DNA reads TGTGCCAGCAGTGAAGATAGGACAGGGGGCAAGACCCAGTACTTC. Its protein is CASSEDRTGGKTQYF.

This clone showed up just once. The V call is TRBV5-1, the J call TRBJ1-4; 8 nucleotides agree with TRBD1. Trimming cost V 0 bases and J 5 bases; bases outside gene matches: 0. The CDR3 is made up of 14 amino acids. Germline V gene sequence: CDR1 SGHRS, CDR2 YFSETQ. The DNA of the CDR3 is TGCGCCAGCAGCTTGGGACAGGGGAATGAAAAACTGTTTTTT. Its protein product is CASSLGQGNEKLFF.

This sequence joins TRBV7-7 and TRBJ2-2, with D perhaps TRBD2 (5 bases). The CDR3 sequence is 14 residues long. The V end lost 8 bases, the J end lost 7 bases, and 17 bases lay between the germline ends. CDR1 and CDR2 from the germline V gene are SSHAT and FNYEAQ (reference sequence). The CDR3 nucleotides are TGTGCCAGCGGCCCCCCCCTAGCAGGCGGGGAGCTGTTTTTT. It specifies CASGPPLAGGELFF.

This sequence joins TRBV27 and TRBJ1-2, with TRBD1 identical over 7 bases. V dropped 5 bases and J dropped 5; count of bases not matched to a gene: 8. The CDR3 has 14 amino acids. CDR1 MNHEY and CDR2 SMNVEV come from the germline V gene (reference sequence). CDR3 DNA sequence: TGTGCCAGCAGTCCCAGACAGGGACGGTATGGCTACACCTTC. Its protein is CASSPRQGRYGYTF.

This clone has only a few counts. V and J are TRBV5-3 and TRBJ2-1, with 7 bases fitting TRBD2. TRBV5-3 is known as an ORF, though its function is uncertain. This CDR3 contains 17 residues. V was clipped by 1 base and J by 6 bases; unmatched bases: 13. The CDR3 bases are TGTGCCAGAAGCTTGAGAGCTAGTATTCGGGAGGTCAATGAGCAGTTCTTC. Protein product: CARSLRASIREVNEQFF.

The rearrangement joins TRBV27 to TRBJ2-1, with TRBD1 identical over 9 bases. The CDR3 sequence is 16 residues long. Trimming took 5 bases from V and 2 from J; bases not matched to a gene: 7. Germline V gene lookup returns CDR1 MNHEY and CDR2 SMNVEV (reference sequence). The DNA of the CDR3 is TGTGCCAGCAGTCTGCTGGGACAGGGTCCCTACAATGAGCAGTTCTTC. Its protein product is CASSLLGQGPYNEQFF.

V is TRBV11-1 and J is TRBJ2-7; perhaps TRBD2 as D (6 bases). Germline V lookup: CDR1 SGHAT, CDR2 FQDESV (reference sequence). The CDR3 extends over 13 amino acids. Trimming pared 5 bases from V and 7 bases from J, leaving 15 bases between. The CDR3 region is CASSPGTSGEQYF. In DNA, the CDR3 is TGTGCCAGCAGCCCCGGGACTTCTGGGGAGCAGTACTTC.